This T cell receptor beta chain was recorded in a study of early T cells in non-severe SARS-CoV-2 infection. About the research overall: RNA in bulk from unsorted whole blood was sequenced, and chains were unpaired.

Study findings and constraints: VDJdb matches were skewed toward anti-spike CD8 T cell responses.

The TCR library protocol attached unique molecular identifiers to the individual cDNA molecules. Via MiXCR, TCRdb re-called the 5' RACE reads, giving one row per CDR3 protein. There are 54,000 or so distinct CDR3 sequences in the sample; 5.6% occur only once, and roughly 7% lies in the top ten. The junction had 5 bases not matched to a gene; V was cut back by 4 bases and J by 0 bases. CDR1 is MNHNY, CDR2 SVGAGI, per germline (reference sequence). The CDR3 covers 16 residues. This clonotype was counted only a few times. The antigen remains undetermined. The clonotype comes from an adult who was a healthcare worker with PCR-confirmed SARS-CoV-2 infection or an uninfected control (not recorded which). The chain is built from TRBV6-6 and TRBJ2-1; 8 nucleotides agree with TRBD2. The source material was whole blood. The CDR3 is CASSSFSGSSYNEQFF. The CDR3 coding sequence is TGTGCCAGCAGTTCCTTCAGCGGGAGCTCCTACAATGAGCAGTTCTTC.